This T cell receptor (beta chain) was captured in a study of T-cell memory formation after mild COVID-19. Looking at the study overall: Clusters of TCRs were largely donor specific.

TCRdb fed the 5' RACE reads into MiXCR, producing one record per CDR3 protein. The table lists 100,000 to 150,000 distinct CDR3 sequences, roughly 15% of them singletons. In regard to this clonotype: Its antigen remains unidentified.

Findings and caveats of the study: While clones contracting from day 15 to 85 were balanced between CD4 and CD8, later expanders leaned CD4+.

This receptor was taken from an adult woman who had mild COVID-19 (a few samples of this study predate the infection). Cell type and time point are not known. Sequenced sample: PBMCs or a T cell subset sorted from them (not recorded which).

The CDR3 reads CASSHTGQGAGEQFF. For the CDR3, the DNA is TGTGCCAGCAGCCACACAGGACAGGGGGCGGGTGAGCAGTTCTTC. The chain links TRBV7-8 to TRBJ2-1; 11 nucleotides match TRBD1. CDR1 and CDR2 from the germline V gene are SGHVS and FQNEAQ. J gave up 9 bases and V 5 bases, and 9 bases lay outside the gene matches. The CDR3 has 15 amino acids.